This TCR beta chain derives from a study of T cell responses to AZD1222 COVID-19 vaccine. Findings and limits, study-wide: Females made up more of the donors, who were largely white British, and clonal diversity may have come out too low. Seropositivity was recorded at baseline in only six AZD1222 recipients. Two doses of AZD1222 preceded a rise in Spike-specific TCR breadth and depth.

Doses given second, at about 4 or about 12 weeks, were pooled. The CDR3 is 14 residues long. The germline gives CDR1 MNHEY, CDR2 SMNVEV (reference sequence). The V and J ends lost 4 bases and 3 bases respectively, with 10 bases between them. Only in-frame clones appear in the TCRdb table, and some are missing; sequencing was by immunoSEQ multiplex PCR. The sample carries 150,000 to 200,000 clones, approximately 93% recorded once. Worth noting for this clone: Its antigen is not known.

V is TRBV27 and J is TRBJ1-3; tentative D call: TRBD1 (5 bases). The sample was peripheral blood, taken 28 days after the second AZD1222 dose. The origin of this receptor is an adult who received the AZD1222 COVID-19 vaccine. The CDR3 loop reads CASSSRVSGNTIYF. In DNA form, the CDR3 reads TGTGCCAGCAGTTCCAGGGTCAGTGGAAACACCATATATTTT.